This passage covers 10 T cell receptor beta chains from one sample sequenced in a study of CD8+ T cells in alopecia areata. cDNA prepared by RNA extraction and subsequent reverse transcription served as the template for sequencing. The protocol was immunoSEQ multiplex PCR, while the TCRdb copy is restricted to in-frame clones and leaves out a portion. The profile shows about 42,000 clones, approximately 65% of them singletons. Indicated treatment: oral pan-JAK inhibitor, 5-10 mg twice daily. The sequences come from CD8+ T cells sorted from blood, collected at week 4, from a patient treated with tofacitinib. These receptors came from a human donor with alopecia areata.

V usage is TRBV27 and J usage is TRBJ1-2; 7 bases align to TRBD1. Germline V gene sequence: CDR1 MNHEY, CDR2 SMNVEV (reference sequence). There are 16 residues in the CDR3. The ends lost 5 bases at V and 5 bases at J; junction bases unmatched: 14. CDR3 region: CASSPYTGDLGYGYTF. The CDR3 region has the DNA TGTGCCAGCAGTCCGTACACAGGGGACTTGGGGTATGGCTACACCTTC.

This clone was seen a handful of times. The chain links TRBV29-1 to TRBJ2-7, with a weak D call TRBD1 (6 bases). This CDR3 contains 16 residues. Trimming left V 3 bases short and J 1 base short, with 19 bases between. CDR1 and CDR2 (germline): SQVTM, ANQGSEA. CDR3 in DNA: TGCAGCGTTGACCCCGGGCCGGGACAAGGGTCCTACGAGCAGTACTTC. This encodes CSVDPGPGQGSYEQYF.

This clone was observed a few times. This chain links TRBV10-2 with TRBJ2-7; D gene unclear. With 2 bases removed from V and 4 bases from J, the gap between germline ends came to 3 bases. CDR1 is WSHSY, CDR2 SAAADI, per germline. This CDR3 contains 11 residues. The chain's CDR3 is CASSEGYEQYF. The CDR3 DNA follows: TGCGCCAGCAGTGAGGGTTACGAGCAGTACTTC.

The chain couples TRBV4-2 to TRBJ1-5; D is perhaps TRBD1 (6 bases). The CDR3 covers 16 residues. Germline values: CDR1 LGHNA, CDR2 YNFKEQ. The germline V and J ends were trimmed by 6 bases and 5 bases, with 20 bases remaining between them. The CDR3: CASRLWDTAHDQPQHF. In DNA form, the CDR3 reads TGTGCCAGCAGACTTTGGGACACCGCCCATGATCAGCCCCAGCATTTT.

CDR3 sequence reads: CASSLAVEGTNTEAFF. The DNA of the CDR3 is TGCGCCAGCAGCTTGGCCGTTGAGGGGACGAACACTGAAGCTTTCTTT. The chain carries TRBV5-1 and TRBJ1-1; a possible D gene is TRBD1 (5 bases). The germline CDR1 and CDR2 sequences are SGHRS and YFSETQ. Trimming shortened V by 0 bases and J by 1 base, and 13 bases separated the two germline ends. CDR3 length: 16 residues.

This clone came up a few times. The chain joins TRBV14 to TRBJ1-1; 9 bases fit TRBD1. The V segment lost 4 bases and the J segment 12 bases; nucleotides outside the gene matches: 18. Germline V CDR1 and CDR2: SGHDN, FVKESK. CDR3 length equals 16 residues. The CDR3 protein is CASSPPGQGFTARTFF. The CDR3 nucleotides are TGTGCCAGCAGCCCGCCGGGACAGGGATTCACCGCTCGGACTTTCTTT.

This clone was detected only a few times. V and J are TRBV5-6 and TRBJ1-2, with 10 bases fitting TRBD1. This CDR3 is 18 amino acids long. In germline, CDR1 is SGHDT, CDR2 YYEEEE. V lost 4 bases and J lost 3; bases outside the gene matches: 15. CDR3 sequence: CASSPTLTTGTGDYGYTF. For the CDR3, the DNA is TGTGCCAGCAGCCCTACTCTGACCACCGGGACAGGGGACTATGGCTACACCTTC.

The CDR3 DNA reads TGTGCCTGGCAGGTCGGGTCTAACACTGAAGCTTTCTTT. Translating it yields CAWQVGSNTEAFF. This chain links TRBV30 with TRBJ1-1; D ambiguous. The CDR3 is made up of 13 amino acids. V was clipped by 5 bases and J by 2 bases, with 12 bases between them. Per germline, CDR1 GTSNPN and CDR2 SVGIG (reference sequence).

This clone was observed a few times. Other DNA sequences from this sample encode an identical CDR3 as well. The chain links TRBV30 to TRBJ1-1; D not resolved. The CDR3 runs 12 residues. Trimming removed 1 base at V and 1 base at J, with 4 bases between. Germline values: CDR1 GTSNPN, CDR2 SVGIG (reference sequence). CDR3 region: CAWSAGNTEAFF. Here the CDR3 DNA reads TGTGCCTGGAGTGCAGGGAACACTGAAGCTTTCTTT.

The gene calls are TRBV29-1 and TRBJ2-3; D tentatively reads TRBD1 or TRBD2 (6 bases each). The CDR3 extends over 16 amino acids. The germline V and J ends were trimmed by 6 bases and 2 bases, with 21 bases remaining between them. Germline V gives CDR1 SQVTM, CDR2 ANQGSEA. CDR3 in DNA: TGCAGCGTCCTACTTGACGGCCCGGGGGCCACAGATACGCAGTATTTT. This encodes CSVLLDGPGATDTQYF.